These 4 T cell receptor beta chains came from one sample sequenced in a study of Graves' ophthalmopathy and Graves' hyperthyroidism. The study amplified TCR beta CDR3 regions using RNA transcripts. An initial RT-PCR round employing HTBI primers preceded a second-round multiplex PCR. Each CDR3 protein gets one entry after TCRdb re-called the multiplex PCR reads with MiXCR. Among 900,000 to 1,200,000 distinct CDR3 sequences, 35% to 40% were seen once, and the ten largest hold 11%. Sequencing input: peripheral blood or thyroid tissue (not recorded which). These TCRs come from an adult man with Graves' hyperthyroidism.

This clonotype was counted many times. This chain joins TRBV2 and TRBJ2-7; tentative D call: TRBD1 (6 bases). This CDR3 has 14 residues. Trimming stripped 5 bases from V and 1 base from J, with 12 bases between. Germline assignment: CDR1 SNHLY and CDR2 FYNNEI. The CDR3 DNA sequence: TGTGCCAGCAGTCACACGGACAGTTCCTACGAGCAGTACTTC. As protein: CASSHTDSSYEQYF.

CDR3 nucleotide sequence: TGCAGTGCTAGATACCCTCTTCGAGCTGGAAACACCATATATTTT. This gives the protein CSARYPLRAGNTIYF. This chain links TRBV20-1 with TRBJ1-3; D remains ambiguous. Germline CDR1 is DFQATT and CDR2 is SNEGSKA (reference sequence). Trimming removed 2 bases at V and 2 bases at J, with 13 bases between. This CDR3 is 15 amino acids long.

This clonotype was counted only a few times. The rearrangement joins TRBV11-1 to TRBJ2-2, with unresolved D. CDR1 and CDR2 (germline): SGHAT, FQDESV (reference sequence). The CDR3 runs to 13 residues. Trimming removed 11 bases at V and 6 bases at J, with 16 bases between. The CDR3 spells CAVLTTGAGELFF. As DNA, the CDR3 is TGTGCCGTGCTGACGACCGGCGCCGGGGAGCTGTTTTTT.

This clonotype came up a few times. The rearrangement joins TRBV6-1 to TRBJ2-7; D is unresolved. The length of the CDR3 is 13 residues. Trimming took off 2 bases at V and 6 bases at J, with 11 bases between the two ends. CDR1 is MNHNS, CDR2 SASEGT, per germline. The CDR3 sequence is CASSEFGTIEQYF. The CDR3 DNA sequence: TGTGCCAGCAGTGAATTTGGTACCATCGAGCAGTACTTC.